What follows are 14 T cell receptor beta chains derived from one specimen sequenced in a study of T cell repertoires in cytomegalovirus infection. In TCRdb, the reads were re-called with MiXCR into one record per CDR3 protein. Of 62,000 or so distinct CDR3 sequences detected, 20% to 25% appear once; the ten largest clones hold more than 65%. Their antigen targets remain unknown. The material sequenced was CD8+ T cells from cultured PBMCs, taken from culture after CMV antigen stimulation. These receptors originate from a human donor in good health (CMV status not recorded). Some clones in this sample may be carry-over from other donors' samples.

This clonotype was seen repeatedly, ten times or more. The DNA of the CDR3 is TGTGCCAGCAGCTTGACAACGGGCAATCAGCCCCAGCATTTT. This codes for CASSLTTGNQPQHF. The chain uses TRBV7-2 and TRBJ1-5; D is uncertain. The CDR3 has 14 residues. V shed 3 bases and J shed 2 bases, with 8 bases lying between them. From germline, CDR1 is SGHTA and CDR2 FQGNSA.

The chain links TRBV10-3 to TRBJ1-4; D perhaps matches TRBD1 (6 bases). Germline-derived CDR1 and CDR2 are ENHRY and SYGVKD. CDR3 length equals 18 residues. V was pared by 2 bases and J by 0 bases, with 16 bases between. The CDR3 DNA reads TGTGCCATCAGTGAGCCCGATCTGGACAGAGCAACTAATGAAAAACTGTTTTTT. It codes for CAISEPDLDRATNEKLFF.

V and J are TRBV6-1 and TRBJ2-2; D is unclear. Germline V gene data show CDR1 as MNHNS and CDR2 as SASEGT. The CDR3 loop spans 13 amino acids. V was cut by 8 bases and J by 4 bases, with 11 bases left in between. The CDR3, as DNA: TGTGCCAGCGATTCGGTCCTCACCGGGGAGCTGTTTTTT. Translated: CASDSVLTGELFF.

This chain joins TRBV19 and TRBJ2-1; D is tentatively TRBD1 or TRBD2 (6 bases each). V was trimmed by 8 bases and J by 8 bases, leaving 13 bases between them. Germline CDR1 and CDR2: LNHDA and SQIVND (reference sequence). The CDR3 runs 12 residues. The CDR3 bases are TGTGCCAGTGACATAGGGGGGCATGAGCAGTTCTTC. Encoded protein: CASDIGGHEQFF.

A few counts support this clonotype. This rearrangement joins TRBV4-1 to TRBJ1-1; 7 bases map to TRBD1. The ends lost 0 bases at V and 0 bases at J; junction bases unmatched: 1. Germline V gives CDR1 MGHRA, CDR2 YSYEKL. This CDR3 has 15 residues. The CDR3 protein is CASSQEGQMNTEAFF. CDR3 sequence (DNA): TGCGCCAGCAGCCAAGAGGGACAGATGAACACTGAAGCTTTCTTT.

The CDR3 protein is CASSPGQGANYGYTF. The CDR3, as DNA: TGTGCCAGCAGCCCTGGACAGGGGGCTAACTATGGCTACACCTTC. V is TRBV7-6 and J is TRBJ1-2; TRBD1 aligns across 10 bases. Germline-derived CDR1 and CDR2 are SGHVS and FNYEAQ. The length of the CDR3 is 15 residues. Losses at the gene ends were 5 bases for V and 0 bases for J; bases not matched to a gene: 3. The whole variable domain, filled in from reference TRBV7-6 and TRBJ1-2, reads GAGVSQSPRYKVTKRGQDVALRCDPISGHVSLYWYRQALGQGPEFLTYFNYEAQQDKSGLPNDRFSAERPEGSISTLTIQRTEQRDSAMYRCASSPGQGANYGYTFGSGTRLTVV.

This clonotype was seen ten or more times. This chain joins TRBV2 and TRBJ1-2; D possibly corresponds to TRBD1 (6 bases). In germline, CDR1 is SNHLY, CDR2 FYNNEI. CDR3 length: 15 residues. Trimming cost V 10 bases and J 4 bases, with 22 bases left between them. The CDR3 DNA reads as TGTGCCACCACAGGGCTTACCTCGGGTGGCTATGGCTACACCTTC. Amino acid sequence: CATTGLTSGGYGYTF.

The chain recombines TRBV5-4 with TRBJ1-1, with D perhaps matching TRBD1 (6 bases). CDR3 length: 15 residues. Per the germline V gene, CDR1 is SGHNT and CDR2 is YYREEE (reference sequence). V lost 0 bases to trimming and J lost 7 bases, with 16 bases between them. The CDR3 sequence is CASSLESGLGGEAFF. The CDR3 nucleotides are TGTGCCAGCAGCTTGGAATCAGGGCTAGGGGGTGAAGCTTTCTTT.

Here the CDR3 reads CSARVGLAGQETQYF. For the CDR3, the DNA is TGCAGTGCTAGGGTCGGACTAGCGGGGCAAGAGACCCAGTACTTC. The rearrangement joins TRBV20-1 to TRBJ2-5; TRBD2 agrees at 12 bases. CDR1 is DFQATT, CDR2 SNEGSKA, per germline (reference sequence). V lost 3 bases and J lost 2; bases outside the gene matches: 4. The CDR3 has 15 amino acids.

This clonotype was seen only a few times. This chain connects TRBV7-2 to TRBJ1-2; 12 positions agree with TRBD1. This CDR3 spans 16 amino acids. Germline CDR1 SGHTA, CDR2 FQGNSA. V lost 5 bases, J lost 6 bases, and 10 bases stayed unmatched. The CDR3 region is CASSPGRDRGLDGYTF. The CDR3 DNA sequence: TGTGCCAGCAGCCCAGGAAGGGACAGGGGGCTTGATGGCTACACCTTC.

This sequence joins TRBV7-2 and TRBJ1-1; no clear D. V lost 2 bases, J lost 7 bases, and 2 bases lay in between. Looked up from germline, CDR1 is SGHTA and CDR2 is FQGNSA. This CDR3 region has 10 residues. The CDR3 loop is CASSLLEAFF. The CDR3 DNA sequence: TGTGCCAGCAGCTTACTTGAAGCTTTCTTT.

The chain uses TRBV2 and TRBJ1-6; 8 bases line up with TRBD1. The CDR3 has 14 amino acids. Germline CDR1 reads SNHLY; CDR2 reads FYNNEI. Trimming at V came to 7 bases and at J to 8 bases, leaving 7 bases not matched to a gene. CDR3 nucleotides: TGTGCCAGCACACTTGGACAGGGTGATTCACCCCTCCACTTT. This codes for CASTLGQGDSPLHF.

J is TRBJ1-4 and V is TRBV12-3 or TRBV12-4, with D uncertain. The V end lost 7 bases, the J end lost 4 bases, and 13 bases lay between the germline ends. The CDR3 is made up of 14 amino acids. The CDR3 spells CASTGPGGNEKLFF. As DNA, the CDR3 is TGTGCCAGCACCGGCCCGGGAGGTAATGAAAAACTGTTTTTT.

The genes are TRBV6-6 and TRBJ2-3; the D is unclear. Trimming removed 7 bases from V and 0 bases from J, with 11 bases in between. The CDR3 is 14 amino acids. Germline lookup yields CDR1 MNHNY and CDR2 SVGAGI (reference sequence). CDR3 amino acids: CASNQPTSTDTQYF. CDR3 bases: TGTGCCAGCAACCAACCGACAAGCACAGATACGCAGTATTTT.